The TCR beta chain under discussion was sequenced for a study of OX40 agonist ivuxolimab in advanced cancers. The CDR3 spans 14 residues. Germline CDR1 and CDR2: MNHEY and SVGAGI. V was shortened by 4 bases and J by 5 bases, with 12 bases between the two germline ends. The assay was immunoSEQ multiplex PCR, and TCRdb's table has in-frame clones only and misses some. The repertoire holds 20,000 to 25,000 clones, 80% to 90% seen once, with roughly 26% in the top ten. Concerning this clone: Its target is unknown.

Findings of the study overall: Antigen targets of the expanded peripheral T cells went undetermined.

The J gene is TRBJ1-5, the V gene TRBV6-5, with TRBD1 as a possible D gene (5 bases). The sample in question was CD4+ or CD8+ T cells sorted from blood, obtained in a trial of the OX40 agonist ivuxolimab. This clonotype was sampled from an adult with an advanced solid tumor such as melanoma, head and neck, liver or kidney cancer. The CDR3 DNA is TGTGCCAGCAGTTGGCGGGGGTGGGATCAGCCCCAGCATTTT. Amino acids: CASSWRGWDQPQHF.